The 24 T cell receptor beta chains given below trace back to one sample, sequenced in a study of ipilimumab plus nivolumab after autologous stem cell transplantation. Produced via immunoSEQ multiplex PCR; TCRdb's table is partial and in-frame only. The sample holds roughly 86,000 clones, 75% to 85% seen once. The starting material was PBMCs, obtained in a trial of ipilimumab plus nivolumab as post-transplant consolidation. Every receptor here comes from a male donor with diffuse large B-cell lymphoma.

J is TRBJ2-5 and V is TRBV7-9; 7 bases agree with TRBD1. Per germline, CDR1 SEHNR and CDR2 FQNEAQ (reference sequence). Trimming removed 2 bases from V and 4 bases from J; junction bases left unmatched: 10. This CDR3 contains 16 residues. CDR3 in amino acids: CASSLNLAAGGETQYF. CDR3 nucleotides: TGTGCCAGCAGCTTAAACCTGGCGGCAGGGGGAGAGACCCAGTACTTC.

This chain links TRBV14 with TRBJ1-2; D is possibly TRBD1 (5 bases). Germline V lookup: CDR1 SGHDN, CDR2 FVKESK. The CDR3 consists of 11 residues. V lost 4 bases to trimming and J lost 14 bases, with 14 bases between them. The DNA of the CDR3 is TGTGCCAGCAGCCCAGGGAATCACAGGACCTTC. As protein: CASSPGNHRTF.

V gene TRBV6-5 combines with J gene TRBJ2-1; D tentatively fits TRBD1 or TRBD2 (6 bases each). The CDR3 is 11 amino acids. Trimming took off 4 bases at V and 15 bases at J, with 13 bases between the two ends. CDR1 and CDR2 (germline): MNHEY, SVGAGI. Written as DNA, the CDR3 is TGTGCCAGCAGTTCCGGGGGCACGTTGTTCTTC. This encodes CASSSGGTLFF.

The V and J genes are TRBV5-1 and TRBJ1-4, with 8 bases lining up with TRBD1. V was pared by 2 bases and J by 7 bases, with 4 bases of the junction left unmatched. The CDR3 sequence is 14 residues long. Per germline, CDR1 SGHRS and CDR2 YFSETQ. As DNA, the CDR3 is TGCGCCAGCAGCTTCGGCGGGACAGGTGAAAAACTGTTTTTT. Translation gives CASSFGGTGEKLFF.

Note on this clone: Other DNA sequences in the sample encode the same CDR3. This CDR3 is CASSSQPATNEKLFF. The CDR3 region has the DNA TGTGCCAGTAGTTCCCAACCAGCTACTAATGAAAAACTGTTTTTT. The genes are TRBV19 and TRBJ1-4; D unresolved. V was trimmed by 5 bases and J by 2 bases, leaving 12 bases between them. The CDR3 has 15 residues. CDR1 and CDR2 from the germline V gene are LNHDA and SQIVND (reference sequence).

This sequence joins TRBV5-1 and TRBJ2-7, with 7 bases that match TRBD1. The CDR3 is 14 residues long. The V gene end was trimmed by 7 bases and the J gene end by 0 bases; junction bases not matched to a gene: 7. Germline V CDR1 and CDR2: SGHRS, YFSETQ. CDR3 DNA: TGCGCCAGCCCCGACAGGGCCTACTCCTACGAGCAGTACTTC. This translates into CASPDRAYSYEQYF.

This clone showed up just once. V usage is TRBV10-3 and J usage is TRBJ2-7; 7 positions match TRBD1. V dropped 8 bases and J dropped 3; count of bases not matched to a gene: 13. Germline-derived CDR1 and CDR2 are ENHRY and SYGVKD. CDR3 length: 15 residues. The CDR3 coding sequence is TGTGCCATCGGGGAACAGGGGCTCCAGAACTACGAGCAGTACTTC. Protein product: CAIGEQGLQNYEQYF.

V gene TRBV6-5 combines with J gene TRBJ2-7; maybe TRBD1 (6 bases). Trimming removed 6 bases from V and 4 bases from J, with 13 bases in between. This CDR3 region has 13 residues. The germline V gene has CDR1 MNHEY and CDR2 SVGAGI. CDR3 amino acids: CASSDRITYEQYF. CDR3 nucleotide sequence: TGTGCCAGCAGCGACAGGATAACTTACGAGCAGTACTTC.

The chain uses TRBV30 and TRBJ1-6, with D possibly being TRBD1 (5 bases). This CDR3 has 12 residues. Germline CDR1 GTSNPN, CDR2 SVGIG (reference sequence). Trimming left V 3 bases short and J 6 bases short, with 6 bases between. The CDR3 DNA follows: TGTGCCTGGAGGACAGCTAATTCACCCCTCCACTTT. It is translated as CAWRTANSPLHF.

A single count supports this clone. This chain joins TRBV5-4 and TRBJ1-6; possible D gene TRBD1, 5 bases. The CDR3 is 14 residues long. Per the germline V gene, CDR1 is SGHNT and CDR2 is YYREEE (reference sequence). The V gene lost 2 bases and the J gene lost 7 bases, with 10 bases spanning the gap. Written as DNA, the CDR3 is TGTGCCAGCAGCTTAAGACAGCTAAATTCACCCCTCCACTTT. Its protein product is CASSLRQLNSPLHF.

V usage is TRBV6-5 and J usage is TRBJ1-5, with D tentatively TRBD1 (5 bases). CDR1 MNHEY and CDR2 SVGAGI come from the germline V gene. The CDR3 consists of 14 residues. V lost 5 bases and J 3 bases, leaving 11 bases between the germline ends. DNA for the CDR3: TGTGCCAGCAGTCCCTCAGGGACCAATCAGCCCCAGCATTTT. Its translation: CASSPSGTNQPQHF.

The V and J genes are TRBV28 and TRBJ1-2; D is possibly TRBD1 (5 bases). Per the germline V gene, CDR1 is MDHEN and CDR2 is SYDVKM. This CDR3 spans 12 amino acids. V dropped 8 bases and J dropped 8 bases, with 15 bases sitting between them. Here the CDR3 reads CASGKGRRGYTF. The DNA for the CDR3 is TGTGCCAGCGGGAAGGGGAGGCGAGGCTACACCTTC.

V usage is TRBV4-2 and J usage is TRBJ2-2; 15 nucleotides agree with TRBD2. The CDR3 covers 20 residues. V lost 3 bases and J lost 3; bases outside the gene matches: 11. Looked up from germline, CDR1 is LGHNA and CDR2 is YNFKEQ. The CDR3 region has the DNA TGTGCCAGCAGCCAGGCTCGTCCCGGGACTAGCGGGGGGTACACCGGGGAGCTGTTTTTT. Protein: CASSQARPGTSGGYTGELFF.

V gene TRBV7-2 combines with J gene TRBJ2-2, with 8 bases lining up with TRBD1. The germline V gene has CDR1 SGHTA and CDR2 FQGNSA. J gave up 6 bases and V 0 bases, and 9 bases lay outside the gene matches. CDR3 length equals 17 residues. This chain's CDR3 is CASSLASRQGFSGELFF. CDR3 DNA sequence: TGTGCCAGCAGCTTAGCCTCGAGACAGGGGTTCTCCGGGGAGCTGTTTTTT.

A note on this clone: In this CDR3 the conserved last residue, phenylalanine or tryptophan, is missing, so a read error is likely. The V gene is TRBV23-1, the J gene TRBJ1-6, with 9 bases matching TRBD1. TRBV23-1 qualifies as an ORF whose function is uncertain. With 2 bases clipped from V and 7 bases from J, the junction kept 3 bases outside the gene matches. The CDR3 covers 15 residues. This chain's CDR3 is CASSQRGQGNSPLHS. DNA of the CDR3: TGCGCCAGCAGTCAAAGGGGACAGGGAAATTCACCCCTCCACTCT.

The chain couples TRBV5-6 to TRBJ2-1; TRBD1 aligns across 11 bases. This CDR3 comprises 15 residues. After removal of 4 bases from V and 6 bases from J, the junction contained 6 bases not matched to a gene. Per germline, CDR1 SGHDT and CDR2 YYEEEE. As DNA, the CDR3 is TGTGCCAGCAGCGCCCCGGACAGGGGGCTCAATGAGCAGTTCTTC. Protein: CASSAPDRGLNEQFF.

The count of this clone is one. DNA of the CDR3: TGTGCCAGCAGTTACGGGACAGGGAGCTCCTACGAGCAGTACTTC. Translating it yields CASSYGTGSSYEQYF. The chain is built from TRBV6-5 and TRBJ2-7, with 9 bases matching TRBD1. The V and J ends lost 2 bases and 0 bases, in that order; junction bases with no gene match: 2. CDR1 and CDR2 from the germline V gene are MNHEY and SVGAGI. The CDR3 sequence is 15 residues long.

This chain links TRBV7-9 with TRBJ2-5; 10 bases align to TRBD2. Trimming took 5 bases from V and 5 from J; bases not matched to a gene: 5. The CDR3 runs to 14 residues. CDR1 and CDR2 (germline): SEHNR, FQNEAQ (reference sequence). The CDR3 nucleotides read TGTGCCAGCAGCCAAAGCGGGGGGGGCGAGACCCAGTACTTC. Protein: CASSQSGGGETQYF.

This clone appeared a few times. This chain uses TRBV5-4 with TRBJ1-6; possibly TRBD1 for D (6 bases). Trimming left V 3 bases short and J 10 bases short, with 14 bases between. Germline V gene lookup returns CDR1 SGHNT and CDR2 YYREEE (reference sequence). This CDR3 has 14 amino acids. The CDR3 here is CASSSTGRTSPLHF. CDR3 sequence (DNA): TGTGCCAGCAGCTCGACAGGCCGGACATCACCCCTCCACTTT.

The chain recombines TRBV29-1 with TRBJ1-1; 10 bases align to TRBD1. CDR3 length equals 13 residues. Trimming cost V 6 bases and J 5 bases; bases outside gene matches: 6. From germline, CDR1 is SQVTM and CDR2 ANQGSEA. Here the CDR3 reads CSVEGTGATEAFF. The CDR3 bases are TGCAGCGTGGAGGGGACAGGGGCTACTGAAGCTTTCTTT.

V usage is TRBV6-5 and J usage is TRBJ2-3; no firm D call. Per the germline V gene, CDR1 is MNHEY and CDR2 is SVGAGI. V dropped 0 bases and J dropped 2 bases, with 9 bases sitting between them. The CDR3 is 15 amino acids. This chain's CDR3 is CASSYSRHFTDTQYF. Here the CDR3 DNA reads TGTGCCAGCAGTTACTCCCGACATTTCACAGATACGCAGTATTTT.

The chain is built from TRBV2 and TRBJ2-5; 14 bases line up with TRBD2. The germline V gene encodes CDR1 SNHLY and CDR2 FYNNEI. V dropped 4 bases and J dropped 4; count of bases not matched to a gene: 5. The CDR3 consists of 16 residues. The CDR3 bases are TGTGCCAGCAGTGGGGGACTAGCGGGGGCCGTAGAGACCCAGTACTTC. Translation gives CASSGGLAGAVETQYF.

The CDR3 loop reads CASIGPRLGETQYF. The CDR3 DNA sequence: TGTGCCAGTATTGGTCCCCGCTTAGGGGAGACCCAGTACTTC. The V gene is TRBV19, the J gene TRBJ2-5; D not resolved. This CDR3 spans 14 amino acids. Trimming removed 7 bases from V and 5 bases from J, with 17 bases in between. The germline V gene encodes CDR1 LNHDA and CDR2 SQIVND (reference sequence). The full variable domain, completed using reference TRBV19 and TRBJ2-5, is DGGITQSPKYLFRKEGQNVTLSCEQNLNHDAMYWYRQDPGQGLRLIYYSQIVNDFQKGDIAEGYSVSREKKESFPLTVTSAQKNPTAFYLCASIGPRLGETQYFGPGTRLLVL.

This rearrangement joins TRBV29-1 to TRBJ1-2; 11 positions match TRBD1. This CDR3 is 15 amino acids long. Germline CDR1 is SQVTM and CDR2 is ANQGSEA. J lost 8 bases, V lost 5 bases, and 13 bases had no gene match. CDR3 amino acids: CSVSLIGQGAWGYTF. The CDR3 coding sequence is TGCAGCGTTTCTCTAATAGGACAGGGGGCGTGGGGCTACACCTTC. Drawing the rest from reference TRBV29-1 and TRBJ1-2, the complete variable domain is SAVISQKPSRDICQRGTSLTIQCQVDSQVTMMFWYRQQPGQSLTLIATANQGSEATYESGFVIDKFPISRPNLTFSTLTVSNMSPEDSSIYLCSVSLIGQGAWGYTFGSGTRLTVV.